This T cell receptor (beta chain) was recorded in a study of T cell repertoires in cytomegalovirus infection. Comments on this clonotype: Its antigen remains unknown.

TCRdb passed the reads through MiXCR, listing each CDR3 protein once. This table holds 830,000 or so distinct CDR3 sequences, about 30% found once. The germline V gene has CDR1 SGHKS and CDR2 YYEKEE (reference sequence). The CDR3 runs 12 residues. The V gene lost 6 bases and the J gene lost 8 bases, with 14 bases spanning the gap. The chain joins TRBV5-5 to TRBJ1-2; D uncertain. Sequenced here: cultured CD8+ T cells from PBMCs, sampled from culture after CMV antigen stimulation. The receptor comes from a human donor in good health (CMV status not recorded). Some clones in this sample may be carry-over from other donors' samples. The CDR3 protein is CASTPPNRGYTF. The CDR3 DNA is TGTGCCAGCACCCCTCCCAATCGGGGCTACACCTTC.